This T cell receptor beta chain was identified in a study of T cells in Graves' hyperthyroidism and ophthalmopathy. The CDR3 is made up of 16 amino acids. Trimming removed 3 bases from V and 0 bases from J; junction bases left unmatched: 3. CDR1 and CDR2 (germline): SEHNR, FQNEAQ (reference sequence). It was RNA transcripts that yielded the amplified TCR beta CDR3 regions. TCR CDR3 regions were first amplified by RT-PCR with HTBI primers. TCRdb fed the multiplex PCR reads into MiXCR, producing one record per CDR3 protein. This table holds approximately 530,000 distinct CDR3 sequences, 20% found once. This TCR was sampled from a man aged 40-49 years with Graves' ophthalmopathy. This chain links TRBV7-9 with TRBJ1-3, with TRBD1 matching 9 bases. Material: blood. This CDR3 reads CASSFVDRGSGNTIYF. The CDR3 bases are TGTGCCAGCAGCTTTGTGGACAGGGGCTCTGGAAACACCATATATTTT.